This T cell receptor beta chain was retrieved from a study of T cells after posttransplantation cyclophosphamide. The repertoire was sequenced with immunoSEQ multiplex PCR; TCRdb's copy has only in-frame clones and lacks some. This repertoire holds about 38,000 clones, and none appear only once. This clone was observed many times. This receptor was identified in a man aged 25 to 40 in good health and a related stem cell transplant donor. Sequenced sample: PBMCs.

CDR3 nucleotides: TGTGCCAGCAGCCGGGACAGGGCAAACACCGGGGAGCTGTTTTTT. The encoded protein is CASSRDRANTGELFF. This rearrangement joins TRBV7-2 to TRBJ2-2; 9 bases fit TRBD1. The CDR3 extends over 15 amino acids. The V and J ends lost 5 bases and 2 bases, in that order; junction bases with no gene match: 3. Germline V lookup: CDR1 SGHTA, CDR2 FQGNSA.